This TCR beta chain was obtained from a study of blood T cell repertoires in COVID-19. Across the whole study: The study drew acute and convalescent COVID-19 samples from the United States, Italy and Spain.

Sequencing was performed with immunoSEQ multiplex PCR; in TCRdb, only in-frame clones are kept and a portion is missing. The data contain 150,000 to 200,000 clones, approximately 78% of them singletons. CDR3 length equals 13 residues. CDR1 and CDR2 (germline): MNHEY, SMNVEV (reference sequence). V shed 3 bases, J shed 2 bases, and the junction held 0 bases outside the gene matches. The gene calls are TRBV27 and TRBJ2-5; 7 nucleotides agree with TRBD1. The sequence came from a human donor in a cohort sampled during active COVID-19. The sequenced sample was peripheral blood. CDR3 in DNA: TGTGCCAGCAGTTTCAGGGGGCAAGAGACCCAGTACTTC. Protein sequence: CASSFRGQETQYF.